The rows below give T cell receptor beta chains drawn from one sample of a study of T cells in Graves' hyperthyroidism and ophthalmopathy. TCRdb re-called the multiplex PCR reads with MiXCR, one entry per CDR3 protein. The table shows approximately 640,000 distinct CDR3 sequences, with roughly 17% occurring only once. Sequencing was done on a sample of blood. The receptors derive from a woman aged 25 to 45 with Graves' hyperthyroidism. CDR3s include the opening cysteine and the closing phenylalanine or tryptophan. The D gene is left open where the match is weak. Not every row has a clone size; where given, it reads once, few, many or a size class.

d_gene	v_gene	abundance	j_gene	CDR3nt	CDR3aa
.	TRBV12-3/TRBV12-4	few	TRBJ2-3	TGTGCCAGCAGTCCTACGGCCCTTCTGGGGGATACGCAGTATTTT	CASSPTALLGDTQYF
TRBD2	TRBV6-8	.	TRBJ2-1	TGTGCCAGCAGTTACTCGAGACTAGCGGGAGAAAGCTCCTACAATGAGCAGTTCTTC	CASSYSRLAGESSYNEQFF
TRBD1	TRBV7-2	many	TRBJ2-5	TGTGCCAGCAGAGGGACAGCTCAAGAGACCCAGTACTTC	CASRGTAQETQYF
.	TRBV3-1	many	TRBJ2-1	TGTGCCAGCAGCCAGATCCGCGGGGGACAGTCGGACAATGAGCAGTTCTTC	CASSQIRGGQSDNEQFF
TRBD1	TRBV7-8	.	TRBJ1-2	TGTGCCAGCAGCACGGGGACAGATATAGGCTACACCTTC	CASSTGTDIGYTF
.	TRBV2	many	TRBJ2-1	TGTGCCAGCAGTGTGGGCTTATCGTCGGCTGAGCAGTTCTTC	CASSVGLSSAEQFF
TRBD2	TRBV12-3/TRBV12-4	many	TRBJ2-2	TGTGCCAGCAGTGGACTAGCGTCCGGGGAGCTGTTTTTT	CASSGLASGELFF
.	TRBV10-2	.	TRBJ2-3	TGCGCCAGCAGTGTGGGCCTGGCAGATACGCAGTATTTT	CASSVGLADTQYF
.	TRBV30	few	TRBJ2-7	TGTGCCTGGAATCCGGGGATCTACGAGCAGTACTTC	CAWNPGIYEQYF
TRBD1	TRBV12-3/TRBV12-4	.	TRBJ2-6	TGTGCCAGCAGTCCCAAGGCACATCCGGGACAGGGACTTTCTGGGGCCAACGTCCTGACTTTC	CASSPKAHPGQGLSGANVLTF
TRBD1	TRBV4-1	once	TRBJ2-3	TGCGCCAGCAGCCAAGATGGGACAGGGGATAGAGATACGCAGTATTTT	CASSQDGTGDRDTQYF
.	TRBV18	few	TRBJ1-3	TGTGCCAGCTCTCAAGAGTACTCTGGAAACACCATATATTTT	CASSQEYSGNTIYF
TRBD2	TRBV6-7	few	TRBJ2-2	TGTGCCAGCAGCTGTGAAAACGACACCGGGACTAGCGGGAGGCCGAGTTGCTCCGGGGAGCTGTTTTTT	CASSCENDTGTSGRPSCSGELFF
.	TRBV29-1	.	TRBJ1-2	TGCAGCGTTGTAGGGGGCTATGGCTACACCTTC	CSVVGGYGYTF
TRBD2	TRBV27	few	TRBJ2-7	TGTGCCAGCAGTGCCCGGGGGGGGGCGAACGAGCAGTACTTC	CASSARGGANEQYF
.	TRBV24-1	.	TRBJ2-7	TGTGCCACCAGTGATAGACGGCGGAACGAGCAGTACTTC	CATSDRRRNEQYF
.	TRBV19	.	TRBJ1-5	TGTGCCAGTAGTATAGATCGACTGGGGCAGCCCCAGCATTTT	CASSIDRLGQPQHF
.	TRBV20-1	few	TRBJ2-3	TGCAGTGCTAGAGATGAGGGGGGAGGGGCCACAGATACGCAGTATTTT	CSARDEGGGATDTQYF
TRBD1	TRBV10-1	few	TRBJ2-5	TGCGCCAGCAGTGGTCCGGACAGGGGTATGGAGACCCAGTACTTC	CASSGPDRGMETQYF
.	TRBV12-3/TRBV12-4	many	TRBJ2-2	TGTGCCAGCAGCATACGGGGGGCGGTCGGGGAGCTGTTTTTT	CASSIRGAVGELFF
.	TRBV7-2	many	TRBJ2-1	TGTGCCAGCAGCTCGCGGGGGCCCTTAGACAATGAGCAGTTCTTC	CASSSRGPLDNEQFF
TRBD2	TRBV30	.	TRBJ2-2	TGTGCCTGGAGTGTACCGGAGCGGGAGAACACCGGGGAGCTGTTTTTT	CAWSVPERENTGELFF
.	TRBV27	.	TRBJ2-3	TGTGCCAGCAGGGCTTTGGGGGTCCCAGATACGCAGTATTTT	CASRALGVPDTQYF
.	TRBV20-1	many	TRBJ1-5	TGCAGTGCTAGAGATCTCGTGTCCAATCAGCCCCAGCATTTT	CSARDLVSNQPQHF
.	TRBV24-1	.	TRBJ1-2	TGTGCCACCAGTGATTCTTACTATGGCTACACCTTC	CATSDSYYGYTF
TRBD1	TRBV7-9	many	TRBJ1-4	TGTGCCAGCAGCTACGGGACAGGAAGTGAAAAACTGTTTTTT	CASSYGTGSEKLFF
.	TRBV11-1	many	TRBJ2-1	TGTGCCAGCAGCTTGAGGGCCTTTGACAATGAGCAGTTCTTC	CASSLRAFDNEQFF